The rows below give T cell receptor beta chains drawn from one sample of a study of T cells in narcolepsy. This table comes from immunoSEQ multiplex PCR, and its TCRdb copy is limited to in-frame clones, with some not included. The sample shows some 30,000 clones, approximately 89% of them seen only once. The source material was memory (CD45RA-) CD4+ T cells from blood. These receptors were taken from a human donor in good health. Each CDR3 is given with its conserved first and last residue. A D gene is named only where the DNA matches it firmly. The size field is filled for only some rows; it gives once, few, many or a size class.

CDR3aa,CDR3nt,abundance,v_gene,d_gene,j_gene
CASSLVVTSGRAYEQYF,TGTGCCAGCAGCTTAGTGGTGACTAGCGGGAGGGCCTACGAGCAGTACTTC,-,TRBV7-2,TRBD2,TRBJ2-7
CASSLKTGAIAGELFF,TGTGCCAGCTCACTGAAGACCGGAGCCATCGCCGGGGAGCTGTTTTTT,-,TRBV18,-,TRBJ2-2
CASSEAQGHSNQPQHF,TGTGCCAGCAGTGAAGCACAGGGCCATAGCAATCAGCCCCAGCATTTT,-,TRBV6-1,-,TRBJ1-5
CASSPTGFNYGYTF,TGTGCCAGCAGTCCGACAGGGTTTAACTATGGCTACACCTTC,-,TRBV27,TRBD1,TRBJ1-2
CASNSEQVYGYTF,TGTGCCAGCAATAGTGAACAGGTTTATGGCTACACCTTC,-,TRBV7-2,-,TRBJ1-2
CASSPLASGGYNEQFF,TGTGCCAGCAGCCCCCTCGCTAGCGGGGGGTACAATGAGCAGTTCTTC,-,TRBV11-2,TRBD2,TRBJ2-1
CASSESGSGRAYGEQYF,TGTGCCAGCAGTGAAAGTGGTAGCGGGAGGGCCTATGGCGAGCAGTACTTC,once,TRBV6-1,TRBD2,TRBJ2-7
CASSLMREQYF,TGTGCCAGCAGTTTAATGCGCGAGCAGTACTTC,once,TRBV28,-,TRBJ2-7
CASKGLADSSYNEQFF,TGTGCCAGCAAAGGACTAGCGGACAGCTCCTACAATGAGCAGTTCTTC,-,TRBV27,TRBD2,TRBJ2-1
CSVEDPGLGGYTF,TGCAGCGTTGAAGATCCGGGACTAGGTGGCTACACCTTC,-,TRBV29-1,-,TRBJ1-2
CASSQNGGGHEQYF,TGTGCCAGCAGCCAGAACGGGGGAGGACACGAGCAGTACTTC,-,TRBV7-3,-,TRBJ2-7
CASSLARGQGGYQETQYF,TGTGCCAGCAGCTTGGCCCGGGGACAGGGGGGGTACCAAGAGACCCAGTACTTC,-,TRBV5-4,TRBD1,TRBJ2-5
CASSLEQGNTEAFF,TGCGCCAGCAGCTTGGAGCAGGGGAACACTGAAGCTTTCTTT,-,TRBV5-1,-,TRBJ1-1
CASSLGQGARAYEQYF,TGTGCCAGCAGCTTGGGACAGGGGGCGCGCGCCTACGAGCAGTACTTC,-,TRBV7-9,TRBD1,TRBJ2-7
CASSLIGNTIYF,TGTGCCAGCAGCTTAATAGGAAACACCATATATTTT,-,TRBV7-6,-,TRBJ1-3
CASSTQGVTEAFF,TGTGCCAGCAGTACACAGGGAGTTACTGAAGCTTTCTTT,-,TRBV6-1,-,TRBJ1-1
CAISESDSSNQPQHF,TGTGCCATCAGTGAATCGGACAGTAGCAATCAGCCCCAGCATTTT,-,TRBV10-3,-,TRBJ1-5
CASTQAAYNEQFF,TGTGCCTCAACTCAAGCCGCCTACAATGAGCAGTTCTTC,-,TRBV19,-,TRBJ2-1
CASSRTSESYNEQFF,TGCGCCAGCAGCCGGACTAGCGAGTCCTACAATGAGCAGTTCTTC,-,TRBV5-1,TRBD2,TRBJ2-1
CASSTTGFNTGELFF,TGTGCCAGCAGTACGACAGGGTTTAACACCGGGGAGCTGTTTTTT,-,TRBV27,TRBD1,TRBJ2-2
CASSIYGGSLMNTEAFF,TGTGCCAGTAGTATATACGGAGGCAGCTTGATGAACACTGAAGCTTTCTTT,once,TRBV19,-,TRBJ1-1
CATSSIHREPYEQYF,TGTGCCACCAGCAGCATCCACCGGGAACCCTACGAGCAGTACTTC,-,TRBV15,-,TRBJ2-7